Listed here are 25 T cell receptor beta chains from one sample, sequenced in a study of blood T cell repertoires in COVID-19. Clones were sequenced by immunoSEQ multiplex PCR, and TCRdb holds only the in-frame ones, with some missing. The data contain about 350,000 clones, around nine tenths of them singletons. The sequenced sample consisted of peripheral blood. Receptors originate from a woman aged 60-75 years with COVID-19, enrolled during active disease.

V usage is TRBV11-2 and J usage is TRBJ2-3; D not resolved. The CDR3 contains 12 residues. The ends were cut back, 6 bases at V and 6 bases at J, with 10 bases in the middle. Germline V gene lookup returns CDR1 SGHAT and CDR2 FQNNGV. The CDR3 protein is CASRRFVDTQYF. CDR3 sequence (DNA): TGTGCCAGCAGGCGGTTTGTGGATACGCAGTATTTT.

Details on this clone: The sample carries other DNA sequences with the same CDR3. V is TRBV28 and J is TRBJ1-1, with a weak D call TRBD1 (6 bases). The CDR3 is made up of 14 amino acids. V was pared by 1 base and J by 1 base, with 7 bases between. Germline loops: CDR1 MDHEN, CDR2 SYDVKM. The CDR3 sequence: CASSLSQGNTEAFF. The CDR3 DNA reads TGTGCCAGCAGTTTATCACAGGGGAACACTGAAGCTTTCTTT.

The V gene is TRBV7-3, the J gene TRBJ1-3; tentatively, D is TRBD1 (6 bases). The CDR3 length is 18 residues. The germline gives CDR1 SGHTA, CDR2 FQGTGA. The V end lost 3 bases, the J end lost 0 bases, and 18 bases lay between the germline ends. The CDR3 DNA follows: TGTGCCAGCAGCTTGGGGACAAGCCTTCTCCCCTCTGGAAACACCATATATTTT. Protein: CASSLGTSLLPSGNTIYF.

This clone was observed a handful of times. V is TRBV9 and J is TRBJ1-4, with D uncertain. The CDR3 covers 14 residues. V gave up 0 bases and J gave up 4 bases, with 7 bases separating them. Germline lookup yields CDR1 SGDLS and CDR2 YYNGEE. CDR3 loop: CASSVGADNEKLFF. In nucleotides, the CDR3 is TGTGCCAGCAGCGTAGGGGCTGATAATGAAAAACTGTTTTTT.

This sequence joins TRBV12-3 or TRBV12-4 and TRBJ2-3; D not certain. Trimming pared 3 bases from V and 5 bases from J, leaving 6 bases between. This CDR3 comprises 12 residues. CDR3 loop: CASSFPQDTQYF. The CDR3 nucleotides read TGTGCCAGCAGTTTTCCCCAAGATACGCAGTATTTT.

The CDR3 DNA sequence: TGCAGCGTATACTCAGGGGCCGGTGGGACTAATGAAAAACTGTTTTTT. Its translation is CSVYSGAGGTNEKLFF. This chain joins TRBV29-1 and TRBJ1-4, with a tentative D call TRBD1 (6 bases). The CDR3 length is 16 residues. Germline V gene data show CDR1 as SQVTM and CDR2 as ANQGSEA. The V and J ends lost 6 bases and 2 bases respectively, with 19 bases between them.

This chain connects TRBV21-1 to TRBJ1-1; TRBD1, the table's D call, was not compared with the DNA. TRBV21-1 is described as a pseudogene. The CDR3 length is 16 residues. The CDR3 here is CASSKGRQGEVAEAFF. The CDR3 DNA is TGTGCCAGCAGCAAAGGACGACAGGGGGAAGTTGCTGAAGCTTTCTTT.

This clone was observed a single time. The rearrangement joins TRBV9 to TRBJ2-5; 10 nucleotides line up with TRBD2. The CDR3 has 15 residues. Trimming at V came to 0 bases and at J to 4 bases, leaving 3 bases not matched to a gene. Germline CDR1 SGDLS, CDR2 YYNGEE. The CDR3: CASSVGLAGGETQYF. The CDR3 bases are TGTGCCAGCAGCGTAGGGTTAGCGGGGGGAGAGACCCAGTACTTC.

This clone turned up a few times. V is TRBV7-6 and J is TRBJ1-1; TRBD1 matches at 7 bases. The V segment lost 4 bases and the J segment 5 bases; nucleotides outside the gene matches: 10. Looked up from germline, CDR1 is SGHVS and CDR2 is FNYEAQ. The CDR3 spans 15 residues. The CDR3 is CASSSRQGLGTEAFF. CDR3 nucleotide sequence: TGTGCCAGCAGCTCCCGACAGGGTTTAGGGACTGAAGCTTTCTTT.

The chain couples TRBV7-8 to TRBJ1-1, with a tentative D call TRBD1 (5 bases). V gave up 8 bases and J gave up 0 bases, with 13 bases separating them. Per germline, CDR1 SGHVS and CDR2 FQNEAQ. The CDR3 extends over 14 amino acids. The CDR3 nucleotides read TGTGCCAGCGCACTCAGGGTGATGAACACTGAAGCTTTCTTT. Translating gives CASALRVMNTEAFF.

The rearrangement links TRBV14 to TRBJ1-1; 11 positions agree with TRBD1. Trimming removed 4 bases from V and 1 base from J; junction bases left unmatched: 11. Looked up from germline, CDR1 is SGHDN and CDR2 is FVKESK. The CDR3 covers 18 residues. DNA for the CDR3: TGTGCCAGCAGCCCTAACCTAGGACAGGGGGCGGGGAACACTGAAGCTTTCTTT. Translated: CASSPNLGQGAGNTEAFF.

The chain is built from TRBV27 and TRBJ2-7; a weak D match, TRBD1 (6 bases). From germline, CDR1 is MNHEY and CDR2 SMNVEV (reference sequence). CDR3 length equals 13 residues. Trimming shortened V by 2 bases and J by 5 bases, and 10 bases separated the two germline ends. DNA of the CDR3: TGTGCCAGCAGTTTAGTCAGGGGTCACGAGCAGTACTTC. This translates into CASSLVRGHEQYF.

This clone was observed a handful of times. V and J are TRBV7-9 and TRBJ1-6; tentatively, D is TRBD1 (6 bases). From germline, CDR1 is SEHNR and CDR2 FQNEAQ (reference sequence). The CDR3 covers 17 residues. V was shortened by 4 bases and J by 6 bases, with 19 bases between the two germline ends. The DNA for the CDR3 is TGTGCCAGCAGCTCGCTTGGGGGGGCAAGCGGTAATTCACCCCTCCACTTT. Its protein product is CASSSLGGASGNSPLHF.

This chain joins TRBV3-1 (or the pseudogene TRBV3-2) and TRBJ2-5; 9 bases fit TRBD2. Germline-derived CDR1 and CDR2 are LGHDT and YNNKEL (reference sequence). This CDR3 is built from 15 residues. Trimming cost V 3 bases and J 5 bases; bases outside gene matches: 7. The CDR3 nucleotides are TGTGCCAGCAGCCAGCGCGGGGGGGTCTGGGAGACCCAGTACTTC. Its protein is CASSQRGGVWETQYF.

This clone was seen once. The chain has TRBV9 and TRBJ2-2; TRBD1 matches 9 bases. CDR3 length equals 18 residues. The V segment lost 4 bases and the J segment 3 bases; nucleotides outside the gene matches: 13. Germline CDR1 is SGDLS and CDR2 is YYNGEE. The CDR3 sequence: CASSFSPGTGWDTGELFF. The CDR3 DNA reads as TGTGCCAGCAGCTTTAGTCCCGGGACAGGGTGGGACACCGGGGAGCTGTTTTTT.

This chain uses TRBV5-1 with TRBJ1-1; 7 positions agree with TRBD1. Unmatched junction bases numbered 13, after V lost 3 bases and J lost 2 bases. Germline V gene data show CDR1 as SGHRS and CDR2 as YFSETQ. CDR3 length equals 17 residues. The CDR3 DNA is TGCGCCAGCAGCTACCTTAGTTCGAGACAGGGAAACACTGAAGCTTTCTTT. This codes for CASSYLSSRQGNTEAFF. Looking up the rest from reference TRBV5-1 and TRBJ1-1 gives the full variable domain: KAGVTQTPRYLIKTRGQQVTLSCSPISGHRSVSWYQQTPGQGLQFLFEYFSETQRNKGNFPGRFSGRQFSNSRSEMNVSTLELGDSALYLCASSYLSSRQGNTEAFFGQGTRLTVV.

The chain combines TRBV5-1 with TRBJ1-1, with D maybe TRBD1 (5 bases). Germline V gene sequence: CDR1 SGHRS, CDR2 YFSETQ. The CDR3 runs 16 residues. Trimming cost V 3 bases and J 1 base, with 16 bases left between them. The CDR3 sequence: CASSSAQTQGNTEAFF. DNA for the CDR3: TGCGCCAGCAGCTCGGCCCAAACTCAGGGGAACACTGAAGCTTTCTTT.

This clone appeared a few times. This rearrangement joins TRBV19 to TRBJ1-1; the D is unclear. Trimming pared 4 bases from V and 3 bases from J, leaving 12 bases between. The CDR3 has 14 residues. The germline CDR1 and CDR2 sequences are LNHDA and SQIVND (reference sequence). CDR3 region: CASSTPALYTEAFF. The CDR3 DNA sequence: TGTGCCAGTAGTACCCCTGCGTTGTACACTGAAGCTTTCTTT.

As DNA, the CDR3 is TGTGCCAGCAGTGACCCGGGACAGCACTATGGCTACACCTTC. It is translated as CASSDPGQHYGYTF. This chain connects TRBV2 to TRBJ1-2, with 7 bases that match TRBD1. The CDR3 is 14 amino acids. Germline lookup yields CDR1 SNHLY and CDR2 FYNNEI. Trimming took 3 bases from V and 3 from J; bases not matched to a gene: 4.

In its sample, this clone was seen a few times. The rearrangement joins TRBV28 to TRBJ2-1; possibly TRBD1 for D (7 bases). Trimming removed 5 bases at V and 1 base at J, with 15 bases between. Germline assignment: CDR1 MDHEN and CDR2 SYDVKM. There are 16 residues in the CDR3. The CDR3 nucleotides are TGTGCCAGCAGTCCCCGCCAGGGGGGATCCTACAATGAGCAGTTCTTC. Encoded protein: CASSPRQGGSYNEQFF.

The chain employs TRBV19 and TRBJ1-1; D perhaps matches TRBD1 (5 bases). The CDR3 is 14 residues long. The germline CDR1 and CDR2 sequences are LNHDA and SQIVND (reference sequence). V was shortened by 7 bases and J by 7 bases, with 19 bases between the two germline ends. CDR3 nucleotide sequence: TGTGCCAGTACGAGCGGGGACTTTATAGTTGAAGCTTTCTTT. Translation gives CASTSGDFIVEAFF.

The V and J genes are TRBV3-1 (or the pseudogene TRBV3-2) and TRBJ1-2; TRBD1 agrees at 8 bases. The junction had 8 bases not matched to a gene; V was cut back by 1 base and J by 4 bases. Germline V gene lookup returns CDR1 LGHDT and CDR2 YNNKEL (reference sequence). This CDR3 has 16 residues. As DNA, the CDR3 is TGTGCCAGCAGCCAAGCCTCAGGACAGGGACCCTATGGCTACACCTTC. Amino acids: CASSQASGQGPYGYTF.

This clone has only one observation. The J gene is TRBJ2-3, the V gene TRBV7-9; 9 positions match TRBD1. Germline-derived CDR1 and CDR2 are SEHNR and FQNEAQ (reference sequence). V shed 7 bases, J shed 6 bases, and the junction held 11 bases outside the gene matches. The CDR3 totals 15 residues. CDR3 amino acids: CASNSRDRVGDTQYF. The CDR3 nucleotides are TGTGCCAGCAACTCCCGGGACAGGGTGGGGGATACGCAGTATTTT.

This chain links TRBV12-3 or TRBV12-4 with TRBJ1-1; 7 bases align to TRBD1. V dropped 4 bases and J dropped 8; count of bases not matched to a gene: 7. There are 13 residues in the CDR3. The chain's CDR3 is CASSSQGGGEAFF. CDR3 in DNA: TGTGCCAGCAGTTCCCAAGGAGGGGGCGAAGCTTTCTTT.

The chain carries TRBV3-1 (or the pseudogene TRBV3-2) and TRBJ2-3; TRBD2 agrees at 8 bases. Germline-derived CDR1 and CDR2 are LGHDT and YNNKEL (reference sequence). The CDR3 runs to 17 residues. Trimming cost V 0 bases and J 1 base; bases outside gene matches: 6. CDR3 protein: CASSQELVLAGTDTQYF. CDR3 nucleotides: TGTGCCAGCAGCCAAGAGTTGGTACTAGCGGGCACAGATACGCAGTATTTT.